Listed here is a single T cell receptor beta chain. Germline CDR1 is MDHEN and CDR2 is SYDVKM. CDR3 length equals 14 residues. V was shortened by 6 bases and J by 5 bases, with 14 bases between the two germline ends. The entry originates in a study of blood T cell repertoires in COVID-19. Whole-study context: In each case, the material was cDNA or gDNA derived from T cells, B-cell-depleted T cells, or PBMCs.

The cohort comprised adults aged roughly 18 to 95 years residing in around 25 US areas. Researchers sorted participants into cohorts using their self-reported clinical history. Source study methods: Estimated nucleated cell counts came from reference gene primer amplification. Generated by immunoSEQ multiplex PCR, the TCRdb table keeps only in-frame clones and is missing some. V and J calls and clone size are given by that table; D and trimming were obtained from the DNA. The sample includes over 130,000 clones, about 84% of them seen just once. The sequencing input was PBMCs or T cells enriched from blood (not recorded which). The V call is TRBV28, the J call TRBJ1-3; no reliable D call. The TCR was taken from a woman under 30 who had been exposed to COVID-19. The CDR3 spells CASRATTARNTIYF. The DNA of the CDR3 is TGTGCCAGCAGAGCGACTACGGCGAGAAACACCATATATTTT.